This section outlines one T cell receptor beta chain sequence together with its context. This entry comes from a study of T cell changes during pregnancy in multiple sclerosis. Produced via immunoSEQ multiplex PCR; TCRdb's table is partial and in-frame only. The sample has around 68,000 clones, 90% seen once; the top ten hold around 1.5%. J was trimmed by 6 bases and V by 3 bases; bases with no gene match: 6. The CDR3 spans 14 residues. Germline CDR1 and CDR2: SGHNT and YENEEA. The chain links TRBV11-3 to TRBJ1-2; 8 bases map to TRBD1. The source material was peripheral blood, sampled in the third trimester of pregnancy. This receptor was obtained from a female donor with multiple sclerosis, enrolled in a pregnancy study. The CDR3 bases are TGTGCCAGCAGCTTGTTACAGGGGGTGGATGGCTACACCTTC. This codes for CASSLLQGVDGYTF.